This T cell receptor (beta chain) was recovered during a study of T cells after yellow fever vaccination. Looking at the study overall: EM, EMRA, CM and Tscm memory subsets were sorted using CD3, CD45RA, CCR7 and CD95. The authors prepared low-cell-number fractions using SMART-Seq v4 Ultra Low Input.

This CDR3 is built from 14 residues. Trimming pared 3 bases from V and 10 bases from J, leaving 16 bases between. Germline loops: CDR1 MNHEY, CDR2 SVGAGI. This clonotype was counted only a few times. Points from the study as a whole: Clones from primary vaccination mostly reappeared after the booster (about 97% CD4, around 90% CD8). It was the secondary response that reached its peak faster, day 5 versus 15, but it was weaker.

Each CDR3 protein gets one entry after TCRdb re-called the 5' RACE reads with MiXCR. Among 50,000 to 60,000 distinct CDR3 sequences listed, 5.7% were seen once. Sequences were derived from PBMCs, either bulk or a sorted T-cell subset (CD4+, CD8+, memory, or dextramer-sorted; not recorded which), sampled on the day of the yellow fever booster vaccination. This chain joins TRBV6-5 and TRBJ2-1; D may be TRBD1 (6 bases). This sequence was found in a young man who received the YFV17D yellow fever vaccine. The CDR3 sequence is CASSYFQGIREQFF. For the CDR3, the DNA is TGTGCCAGCAGTTATTTTCAGGGGATTAGAGAGCAGTTCTTC.